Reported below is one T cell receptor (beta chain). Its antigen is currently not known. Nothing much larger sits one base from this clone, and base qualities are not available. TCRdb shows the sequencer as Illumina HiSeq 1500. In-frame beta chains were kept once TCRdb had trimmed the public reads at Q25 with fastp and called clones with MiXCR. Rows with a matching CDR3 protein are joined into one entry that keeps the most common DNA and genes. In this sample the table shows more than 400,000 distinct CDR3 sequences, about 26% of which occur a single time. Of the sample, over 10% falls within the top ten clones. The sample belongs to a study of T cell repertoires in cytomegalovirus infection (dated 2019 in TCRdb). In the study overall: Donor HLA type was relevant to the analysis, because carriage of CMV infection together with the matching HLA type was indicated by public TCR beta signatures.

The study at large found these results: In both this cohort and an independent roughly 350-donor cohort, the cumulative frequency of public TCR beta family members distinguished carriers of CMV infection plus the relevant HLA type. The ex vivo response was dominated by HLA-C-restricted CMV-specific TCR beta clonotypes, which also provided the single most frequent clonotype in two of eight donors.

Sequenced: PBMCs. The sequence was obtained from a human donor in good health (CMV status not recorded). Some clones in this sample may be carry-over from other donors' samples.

The DNA sequence is given as TGTGCCAGCAGCTCCCTCACCGGGCGCGGGGAAAAACTGTTTTTT. Its coded protein is CASSSLTGRGEKLFF. The chain links TRBV11-2 with TRBJ1-4; no D gene is confidently identified. CDR1 and CDR2, per the germline V gene, are SGHAT and FQNNGV. V lost 4 bases and J lost 8 bases; the stretch between them is 17 bases long. The CDR3 goes from the cysteine to the phenylalanine over 15 residues. The entry retains the CDR3 DNA only, 45 bases that are in frame from base 1.